This TCR beta chain was sequenced in a study of blood T cell repertoires in COVID-19. About the research overall: Whether acute or convalescent, the COVID-19 samples came from the United States, Italy and Spain. The analysed material was cDNA or gDNA that came from T cells, B-cell-depleted T cells, or PBMCs.

Original handling: Reference gene primers were amplified, and this amplification served to estimate nucleated cell counts. Measured with immunoSEQ multiplex PCR; TCRdb has only the in-frame clones, and not every one. The D gene and trimming were derived from the DNA, and the V and J assignments and clone size from that table. The sample has over 40,000 clones, roughly 90% seen once. With 3 bases clipped from V and 2 bases from J, the junction kept 5 bases outside the gene matches. Germline CDR1 and CDR2: MGHDK and SYGVNS. The CDR3 is made up of 15 amino acids. This receptor was obtained from a man at least 80 years old with acute or convalescent COVID-19. Sequenced: peripheral blood. The V and J genes are TRBV25-1 and TRBJ1-2; 8 nucleotides match TRBD1. The CDR3 region is CASSDVTGVNYGYTF. For the CDR3, the DNA is TGTGCCAGCAGTGACGTGACAGGGGTAAACTATGGCTACACCTTC.